Shown below are 5 T cell receptor beta chains from a single sample sequenced in a study of vaccination and CD4 T cells after COVID-19 (dated by TCRdb to between 2020 and 2023). The treatment or condition label of this sample denotes: roughly 10-day PBMC culture with coronavirus spike peptide pools or control peptides (ViraFEST assay). The antigens for these receptors are not known. Library preparation was by PCR. Sequencing was performed on an Illumina iSeq 100. At the Johns Hopkins FTIC core, DNA from the cultured CD4+ T cells underwent TCR sequencing with the Oncomine TCR Beta short-read assay. TCRdb ran its own pipeline on the public reads, namely fastp trimming at Q25 and MiXCR clone calling, and kept in-frame beta chains. Rows matching on CDR3 protein sequence are summarized as one entry with the most common DNA and genes. This sample gives about 4,800 distinct CDR3 sequences in total; around 80% of them show up just once. Approximately 17% of the sample is in the top ten clones.

The source material was CD4+ T cells from blood, cultured in vitro. Source of these receptors: a human donor who had recovered from COVID-19.

The chain has TRBV20-1 and TRBJ2-3, with 10 bases matching TRBD2. V was clipped by 5 bases and J by 0 bases; unmatched bases: 11. Germline CDR1 and CDR2: DFQATT and SNEGSKA (reference sequence). This CDR3 region has 17 residues. The chain's CDR3 is CSAQAGTSASSTDTQYF. The DNA for the CDR3 is TGCAGTGCTCAAGCCGGGACTAGCGCTTCTAGCACAGATACGCAGTATTTT.

This clonotype was detected only a few times. The chain joins TRBV2 to TRBJ1-2, with D unclear. Germline V lookup: CDR1 SNHLY, CDR2 FYNNEI. CDR3 length: 16 residues. Trimming stripped 1 base from V and 0 bases from J, with 12 bases between. The CDR3 sequence: CASSEVLDLANYGYTF. In nucleotides, the CDR3 is TGTGCCAGCAGTGAAGTTCTAGACCTAGCTAACTATGGCTACACCTTC. Full variable domain (outside the CDR3, taken from reference TRBV2 and TRBJ1-2): EPEVTQTPSHQVTQMGQEVILRCVPISNHLYFYWYRQILGQKVEFLVSFYNNEISEKSEIFDDQFSVERPDGSNFTLKIRSTKLEDSAMYFCASSEVLDLANYGYTFGSGTRLTVV.

The chain joins TRBV6-1 to TRBJ1-1; D not resolved. The ends were cut back, 10 bases at V and 1 base at J, with 7 bases in the middle. Germline V gene lookup returns CDR1 MNHNS and CDR2 SASEGT. The CDR3 extends over 11 amino acids. This CDR3 reads CATWGNTEAFF. CDR3 bases: TGTGCCACCTGGGGGAACACTGAAGCTTTCTTT.

The chain has TRBV6-2 or TRBV6-3 and TRBJ1-1, with 7 bases identical to TRBD1. The CDR3 runs 16 residues. In germline, CDR1 is MNHEY, CDR2 SVGEGT. V was pared by 7 bases and J by 7 bases, with 18 bases of the junction left unmatched. The CDR3 reads CASTKPYPYQGGEAFF. The CDR3 region has the DNA TGTGCCAGCACCAAGCCCTACCCGTACCAGGGGGGTGAAGCTTTCTTT.

This clonotype was found once. The chain combines TRBV5-1 with TRBJ2-7, with D perhaps TRBD2 (7 bases). The V gene lost 0 bases and the J gene lost 6 bases, with 13 bases spanning the gap. CDR1 SGHRS and CDR2 YFSETQ come from the germline V gene. This CDR3 is built from 14 residues. The CDR3 nucleotides are TGCGCCAGCAGCTTGGCAGGGAGGGGGTCCGAGCAGTACTTC. It specifies CASSLAGRGSEQYF.